Listed here are 2 T cell receptor beta chains from one sample, sequenced in a study of T-cell reconstitution after alpha-beta-depleted transplantation in children. Preparation of the TCRbeta library involved a method that used unique molecular identifiers. MiXCR was run by TCRdb on the PCR reads, yielding one entry per CDR3 protein. The sample yields 75,000 to 100,000 distinct CDR3 sequences, roughly 8.3% seen once. The sequencing here drew on PBMCs from the stem cell graft donor, taken from the stem cell graft. The receptors come from a human donor who donated a stem cell graft to a child with congenital amegakaryocytic thrombocytopenia.

The sample holds a few counts of this clonotype. The chain joins TRBV27 to TRBJ2-5; a weak D match, TRBD2 (5 bases). The CDR3 is 11 amino acids. V lost 3 bases to trimming and J lost 9 bases, with 8 bases between them. Germline CDR1 and CDR2: MNHEY and SMNVEV (reference sequence). CDR3 DNA: TGTGCCAGCAGTTTTGGGCGGGCCCAGTACTTC. Its protein product is CASSFGRAQYF.

The table lists this clonotype with many counts. The chain employs TRBV7-2 and TRBJ2-3; D is uncertain. Per the germline V gene, CDR1 is SGHTA and CDR2 is FQGNSA. The CDR3 loop spans 15 amino acids. Trimming took 3 bases from V and 2 from J, leaving 12 bases between them. For the CDR3, the DNA is TGTGCCAGCAGCTTTTTTCGGGCTCACACAGATACGCAGTATTTT. It yields the protein CASSFFRAHTDTQYF.